A selection of T cell receptor beta chains follows, all from one sample in a study of technical replicates of blood from a handful of donors. TCRdb's table, derived via immunoSEQ multiplex PCR, lists solely in-frame clones and lacks some. The sample lists more than 45,000 clones, 91% occurring once. Sequencing input: PBMCs. The source is a human donor in good health. Some clones in this sample may be carry-over from other donors' samples. The conserved cysteine and the conserved F or W are not part of the CDR3 here.

TRBV25-1 ASSEPGGAIETQY
TRBV4-3 ASSQSPGGAGGRDTQY
TRBV30 AWLTGGSNYGYT
TRBV4-1 ASSLGLAGTTSYNEQF
TRBV5-1 ASSLHSYEQY
TRBV10-3 AISDWFGYQRDSYEQY
TRBV7-7 ASSYDLNTGELF
TRBV27 AAGQGWNEQF
TRBV5-4 ASSWYGQVYGYT
TRBV14 ASSHNKGLAGRRQETQY
TRBV5-1 ASSLSAFGTEAF
TRBV29-1 SVASGQRENEQF
TRBV5-1 ASSLAVYNEQF
TRBV7-9 ASMQKGGGTEAF
TRBV9 ASSVGLAGNYEQY
TRBV5-5 ASSPRAPSDSNSPLH
TRBV6-6 ASSYGTGHQPQH
TRBV12-5 ASGSYTGGSGYT
TRBV18 ASSHTHNEQF
TRBV13 ASSPLGGVSGRASFYNEQF
TRBV4-1 ASSQEAGLQPQH
TRBV4-1 ASSRIAGASYEQY
TRBV21-1 ASGRTGGCLGGQPQH
TRBV4-3 ASSQDRSGRAVTGELF
TRBV4-3 ASSQDLAGEQY
TRBV19 ASSISLGTGFPGELF
TRBV29-1 SVQQGGTQY
TRBV7-9 ASSSETGSYEQY
TRBV9 ASSVGDRGNSPLH
TRBV5-4 ASSLGFIITYRNSPLH
TRBV4-3 ASSQEPGGQPQH
TRBV7-7 ASSRLAGLALQETQY
TRBV23-1 ASRDRATDTQY
TRBV27 ASSPTTTSAFSYEQY
TRBV7-6 ASSPNLAVGETQY
TRBV30 AWIAREKLF
TRBV21-1 ASSISGGYQETQY
TRBV2 ASSTSGGPQETQY
TRBV4-1 ASSQGEAVTYEQY
TRBV11-2 ASSFRENTEAF
TRBV29-1 SVVDSDWDGYT
TRBV29-1 SVVDGGGHEQY
TRBV28 ATRGAREQY
TRBV10-3 AISGDSVEQF
TRBV5-6 ASRGQGVPNQETQY
TRBV29-1 SADRGNTEAF
TRBV30 AWGRGSWDGYT
TRBV5-4 ASSNSGGTEAF
TRBV5-1 ASSSKTLAGGEETQY